This entry concerns a single TCR beta chain. This sample is part of a study of T cell responses to AZD1222 COVID-19 vaccine. Generated by immunoSEQ multiplex PCR, the TCRdb table keeps only in-frame clones and is missing some. The table lists about 120,000 clones, more than 85% of them singletons. This CDR3 comprises 14 residues. The V gene end was trimmed by 3 bases and the J gene end by 5 bases; junction bases not matched to a gene: 7. Germline loops: CDR1 SGHNT, CDR2 YYREEE (reference sequence). This material consisted of peripheral blood, taken 28 days after the second AZD1222 dose. The origin of this receptor is an adult who received the AZD1222 COVID-19 vaccine. The chain combines TRBV5-4 with TRBJ1-1; 7 bases match TRBD1. The CDR3 spells CASSSKQGRTEAFF. The CDR3 DNA follows: TGTGCCAGCAGCTCCAAACAGGGGAGAACTGAAGCTTTCTTT.